The 12 T cell receptor beta chains presented below share a single source sample, sequenced in a study of cytomegalovirus exposure and HLA in healthy donors. Sequencing was performed with immunoSEQ multiplex PCR; in TCRdb, only in-frame clones are kept and a portion is missing. The sample lists over 100,000 clones; approximately 88% were seen once. Specimen: PBMCs. All receptors derive from a woman between 18 and 30 years old in good health and CMV-seropositive.

The genes are TRBV9 and TRBJ2-1; 10 bases fit TRBD2. V gave up 0 bases and J gave up 3 bases; unmatched junction bases: 9. The germline CDR1 and CDR2 sequences are SGDLS and YYNGEE. This CDR3 has 18 residues. The CDR3 DNA reads as TGTGCCAGCAGCGTAGCTGGGCTAGCGGGAGTCCTCTACAATGAGCAGTTCTTC. Protein product: CASSVAGLAGVLYNEQFF.

This clone was recorded once. V gene TRBV7-2 combines with J gene TRBJ1-2; D gene uncertain. This CDR3 contains 15 residues. CDR1 and CDR2 from the germline V gene are SGHTA and FQGNSA. V was clipped by 5 bases and J by 1 base, with 14 bases between them. Written as DNA, the CDR3 is TGTGCCAGCAGCACATACCTCACAGATAACTATGGCTACACCTTC. The encoded protein is CASSTYLTDNYGYTF. The variable domain in full, completed from reference TRBV7-2 and TRBJ1-2, reads GAGVSQSPSNKVTEKGKDVELRCDPISGHTALYWYRQSLGQGLEFLIYFQGNSAPDKSGLPSDRFSAERTGGSVSTLTIQRTQQEDSAVYLCASSTYLTDNYGYTFGSGTRLTVV.

The J gene is TRBJ1-2, the V gene TRBV7-9; the D gene is possibly TRBD1 (5 bases). This CDR3 spans 13 amino acids. Trimming left V 4 bases short and J 3 bases short, with 9 bases between. Germline CDR1 is SEHNR and CDR2 is FQNEAQ (reference sequence). Written as DNA, the CDR3 is TGTGCCAGCAGCTCCGGGGGATACTATGGCTACACCTTC. Protein: CASSSGGYYGYTF.

The chain links TRBV2 to TRBJ1-1; 7 nucleotides line up with TRBD1. V trimming: 3 bases; J trimming: 7 bases; junction bases outside the gene matches: 2. CDR3 length equals 12 residues. Germline loops: CDR1 SNHLY, CDR2 FYNNEI. Here the CDR3 DNA reads TGTGCCAGCAGTGATGGACAGGATGAAGCTTTCTTT. Residues: CASSDGQDEAFF.

This clone was seen a handful of times. The chain has TRBV5-1 and TRBJ2-7; weak D call: TRBD1 (6 bases). From germline, CDR1 is SGHRS and CDR2 YFSETQ. The CDR3 spans 15 residues. Trimming cost V 5 bases and J 4 bases, with 19 bases left between them. The CDR3 reads CASRTGTPGSYEQYF. The DNA for the CDR3 is TGCGCCAGCAGAACCGGGACACCCGGCAGTTACGAGCAGTACTTC.

This chain joins TRBV9 and TRBJ2-4; TRBD1 aligns across 10 bases. The CDR3 runs 16 residues. Trimming at V came to 4 bases and at J to 0 bases, leaving 4 bases not matched to a gene. CDR1 and CDR2 from the germline V gene are SGDLS and YYNGEE. The CDR3 nucleotides are TGTGCCAGCAGCTCGGGGACAGGGGAAGCCAAAAACATTCAGTACTTC. Translation gives CASSSGTGEAKNIQYF.

The CDR3 DNA is TGTGCCAGCAGCTTATACCTAGCGGGGAGCCAAGAGACCCAGTACTTC. Protein: CASSLYLAGSQETQYF. The chain couples TRBV11-2 to TRBJ2-5; 9 bases line up with TRBD2. Germline V CDR1 and CDR2: SGHAT, FQNNGV. This CDR3 has 16 residues. The ends lost 2 bases at V and 1 base at J; junction bases unmatched: 5.

The rearrangement joins TRBV5-1 to TRBJ1-2; 10 nucleotides agree with TRBD1. Germline lookup yields CDR1 SGHRS and CDR2 YFSETQ. The CDR3 has 17 residues. V was clipped by 0 bases and J by 6 bases; unmatched bases: 11. CDR3 region: CASSLAWDRGDGNGYTF. The CDR3 DNA reads as TGCGCCAGCAGCTTGGCTTGGGACAGGGGCGATGGGAATGGCTACACCTTC. Drawing the rest from reference TRBV5-1 and TRBJ1-2, the complete variable domain is KAGVTQTPRYLIKTRGQQVTLSCSPISGHRSVSWYQQTPGQGLQFLFEYFSETQRNKGNFPGRFSGRQFSNSRSEMNVSTLELGDSALYLCASSLAWDRGDGNGYTFGSGTRLTVV.

This chain connects TRBV11-2 to TRBJ1-1; the D gene is possibly TRBD1 (5 bases). Trimming stripped 1 base from V and 0 bases from J, with 12 bases between. Germline values: CDR1 SGHAT, CDR2 FQNNGV. The CDR3 extends over 16 amino acids. The CDR3 DNA is TGTGCCAGCAGCTTAGGGGGCACCGTTATGAACACTGAAGCTTTCTTT. Translating gives CASSLGGTVMNTEAFF.

This sequence joins TRBV11-3 and TRBJ2-1; the match to TRBD2 covers 8 bases. V was pared by 1 base and J by 7 bases, with 3 bases of the junction left unmatched. This CDR3 is 14 amino acids long. The germline gives CDR1 SGHNT, CDR2 YENEEA. In nucleotides, the CDR3 is TGTGCCAGCAGCTTAGCGGGAGGGATAAATGAGCAGTTCTTC. Translated: CASSLAGGINEQFF.

This chain connects TRBV28 to TRBJ2-7; tentative D call: TRBD1 (6 bases). The CDR3 extends over 13 amino acids. Germline V lookup: CDR1 MDHEN, CDR2 SYDVKM. With 5 bases removed from V and 2 bases from J, the gap between germline ends came to 10 bases. As DNA, the CDR3 is TGTGCCAGCAGTATCGGGACAACCTACGAGCAGTACTTC. Translating it yields CASSIGTTYEQYF.

The chain recombines TRBV19 with TRBJ2-7; 14 bases match TRBD2. J gave up 7 bases and V 8 bases, and 4 bases lay outside the gene matches. CDR3 length: 13 amino acids. Germline V gene lookup returns CDR1 LNHDA and CDR2 SQIVND (reference sequence). The CDR3 region is CASPGLAGDEQYF. The CDR3 DNA is TGTGCCAGTCCGGGACTAGCGGGAGATGAGCAGTACTTC.